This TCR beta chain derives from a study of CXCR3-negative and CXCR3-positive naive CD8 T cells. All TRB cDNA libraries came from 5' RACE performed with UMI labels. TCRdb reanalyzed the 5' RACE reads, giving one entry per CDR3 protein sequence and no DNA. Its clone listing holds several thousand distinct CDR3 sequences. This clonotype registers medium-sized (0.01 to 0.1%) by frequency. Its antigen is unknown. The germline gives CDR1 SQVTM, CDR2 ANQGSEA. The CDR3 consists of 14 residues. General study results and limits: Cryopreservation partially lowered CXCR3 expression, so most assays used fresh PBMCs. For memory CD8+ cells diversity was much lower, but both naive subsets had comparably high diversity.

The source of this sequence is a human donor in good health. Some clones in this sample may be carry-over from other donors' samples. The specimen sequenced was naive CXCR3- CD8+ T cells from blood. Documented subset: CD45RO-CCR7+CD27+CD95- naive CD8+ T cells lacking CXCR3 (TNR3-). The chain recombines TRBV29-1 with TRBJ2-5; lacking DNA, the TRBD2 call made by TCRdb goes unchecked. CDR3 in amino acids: CSVVRASGLETQYF.